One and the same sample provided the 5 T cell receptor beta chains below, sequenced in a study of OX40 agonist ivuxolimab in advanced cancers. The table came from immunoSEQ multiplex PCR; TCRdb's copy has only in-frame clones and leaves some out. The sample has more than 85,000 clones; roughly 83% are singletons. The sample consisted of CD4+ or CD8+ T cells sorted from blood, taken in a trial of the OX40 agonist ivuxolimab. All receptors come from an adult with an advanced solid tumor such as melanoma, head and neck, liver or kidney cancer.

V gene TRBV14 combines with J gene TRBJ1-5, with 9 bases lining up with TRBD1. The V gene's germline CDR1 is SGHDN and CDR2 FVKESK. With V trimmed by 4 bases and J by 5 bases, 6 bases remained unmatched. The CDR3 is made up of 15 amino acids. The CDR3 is CASSLVGQGDQPQHF. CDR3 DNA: TGTGCCAGCAGCCTAGTGGGACAGGGCGATCAGCCCCAGCATTTT. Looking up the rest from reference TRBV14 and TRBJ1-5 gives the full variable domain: EAGVTQFPSHSVIEKGQTVTLRCDPISGHDNLYWYRRVMGKEIKFLLHFVKESKQDESGMPNNRFLAERTGGTYSTLKVQPAELEDSGVYFCASSLVGQGDQPQHFGDGTRLSIL.

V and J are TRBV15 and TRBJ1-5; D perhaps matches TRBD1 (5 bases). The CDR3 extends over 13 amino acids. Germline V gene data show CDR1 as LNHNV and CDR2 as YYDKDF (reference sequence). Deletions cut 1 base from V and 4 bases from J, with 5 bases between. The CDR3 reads CATSRGGNQPQHF. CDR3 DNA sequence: TGTGCCACCAGCAGAGGGGGGAATCAGCCCCAGCATTTT.

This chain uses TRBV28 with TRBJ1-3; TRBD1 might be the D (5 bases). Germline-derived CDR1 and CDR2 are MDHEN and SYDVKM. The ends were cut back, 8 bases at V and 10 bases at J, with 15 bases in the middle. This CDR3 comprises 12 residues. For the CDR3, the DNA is TGTGCCAGCTATAGGGGCCAGAGAACCATATATTTT. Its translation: CASYRGQRTIYF.

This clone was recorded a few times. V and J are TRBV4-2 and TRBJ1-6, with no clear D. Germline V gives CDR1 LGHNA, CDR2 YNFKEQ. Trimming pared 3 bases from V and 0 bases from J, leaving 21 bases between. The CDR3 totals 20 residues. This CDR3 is CASSQGRPKGIGSYNSPLHF. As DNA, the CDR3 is TGTGCCAGCAGCCAGGGCAGGCCGAAAGGGATTGGCTCCTATAATTCACCCCTCCACTTT.

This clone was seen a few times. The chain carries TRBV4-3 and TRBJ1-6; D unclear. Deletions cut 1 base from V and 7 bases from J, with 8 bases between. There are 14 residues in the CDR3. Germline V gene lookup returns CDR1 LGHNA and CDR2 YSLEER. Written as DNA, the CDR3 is TGCGCCAGCAGCCAAGTACAGAGAAATTCACCCCTCCACTTT. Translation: CASSQVQRNSPLHF.